The TCR beta chain described here comes from a study of identical twins. TCRdb analysed the 5' RACE reads with MiXCR anew, one entry per CDR3 protein. The repertoire holds some 760,000 distinct CDR3 sequences, with approximately 18% as singletons. This clonotype was seen at least ten times. Trimming cost V 2 bases and J 5 bases, with 3 bases left between them. This CDR3 is built from 12 residues. Germline CDR1 and CDR2: SGHNT and YENEEA. The same data also contributed to another study, on T cells expressing NK-cell markers.

The sequence was collected from a woman younger than 30 in good health. This chain uses TRBV11-3 with TRBJ2-2; D uncertain. Sequenced material: PBMCs. The CDR3 loop reads CASSLRTGELFF. In nucleotides, the CDR3 is TGTGCCAGCAGCTTACGTACCGGGGAGCTGTTTTTT.